These T cell receptor beta chains were read from a single sample in a study of blood T cell repertoires in COVID-19. Method: immunoSEQ multiplex PCR; TCRdb's copy keeps in-frame clones and lacks some. The table includes roughly 220,000 clones, around 88% detected once. The specimen sequenced was PBMCs or T cells enriched from blood (not recorded which). These receptors all come from a woman in her 50s with acute COVID-19. The conserved cysteine and the conserved F or W are not part of the CDR3 here.

j_call v_call cdr3_aa
TRBJ2-3 TRBV27 ASSSKRTSGRFGDTQY
TRBJ1-2 TRBV6-2/TRBV6-3 ASSRTDNYGYT
TRBJ1-4 TRBV30 AWRLAGEKLF
TRBJ2-7 TRBV6-2/TRBV6-3 ASSEVGQGRYEQY
TRBJ2-1 TRBV7-2 ASSLAASGPYNEQF
TRBJ1-5 TRBV6-5 ASIGGNQPQH
TRBJ2-6 TRBV28 ASTPGVAGYLGSGANVLT
TRBJ2-7 TRBV5-1 ASRGLAGDPYEQY
TRBJ2-7 TRBV7-6 ASSSLAISYEQY
TRBJ1-1 TRBV5-1 ASSIRQGVTEAF
TRBJ2-1 TRBV18 ASSPPVTRYEQF
TRBJ1-4 TRBV27 ASSPWSVTNEKLF
TRBJ1-5 TRBV10-3 AISTGTEYQPQH
TRBJ1-2 TRBV28 ASSLLRPAKGYT
TRBJ1-2 TRBV28 ASSATGLGYT
TRBJ2-1 TRBV29-1 SVVPTSGGRF
TRBJ2-1 TRBV6-4 ASSTGLDLNEQF
TRBJ1-5 TRBV23-1 ASNRTGTARGNQPQH
TRBJ1-2 TRBV18 ASSPGLDPNYGYT
TRBJ2-3 TRBV7-9 ASSLGQSMQY
TRBJ1-5 TRBV3-1/TRBV3-2 ASSLTLVRVSNQPQH
TRBJ2-3 TRBV11-3 ASSPGGPPDTQY
TRBJ2-1 TRBV7-6 ASSLEREQF
TRBJ1-1 TRBV29-1 SAGTVNTEAF
TRBJ1-6 TRBV18 ASSPLPGDMSRSPLH
TRBJ1-2 TRBV5-6 ASSPSGTGANYGYT
TRBJ2-7 TRBV3-1/TRBV3-2 ASSLRGSYEQY
TRBJ1-1 TRBV7-9 ASSPTRSTEAF
TRBJ1-2 TRBV18 ASSRDSPYGYT
TRBJ1-1 TRBV5-4 ASSADRMNTEAF
TRBJ1-4 TRBV28 ASIGFLGHPLL
TRBJ2-7 TRBV28 ASSGQNSYEQY
TRBJ2-5 TRBV6-5 ASGGAGGETQY
TRBJ1-3 TRBV29-1 SVSDISGNTIY
TRBJ1-1 TRBV25-1 ASSLTGGNTEAF